Judged by frequency, the clone carrying this T cell receptor beta chain is large. Its cognate antigen is unknown. The record originates from a study of CD8 T cells in cerebrospinal fluid in Alzheimer's disease. Overall study findings and caveats: EBV-specific clones showed no enrichment in Alzheimer's patients and were not the top expanded clones.

The CDR3 spans 12 residues. Germline-derived CDR1 and CDR2 are WSHSY and SAAADI. TCRdb reprocessed the 10x single-cell sequencing reads and stores each CDR3 protein as one record, lacking DNA. The sample table includes 240 or so distinct CDR3 sequences. The rearrangement links TRBV10-2 to TRBJ2-1; the D call of TRBD1 rests on TCRdb alone, since no DNA is present to check it. This sequence originates from a human donor in good health. Sequencing was carried out using cerebrospinal fluid. The CDR3 is CASSERGFEQFF.